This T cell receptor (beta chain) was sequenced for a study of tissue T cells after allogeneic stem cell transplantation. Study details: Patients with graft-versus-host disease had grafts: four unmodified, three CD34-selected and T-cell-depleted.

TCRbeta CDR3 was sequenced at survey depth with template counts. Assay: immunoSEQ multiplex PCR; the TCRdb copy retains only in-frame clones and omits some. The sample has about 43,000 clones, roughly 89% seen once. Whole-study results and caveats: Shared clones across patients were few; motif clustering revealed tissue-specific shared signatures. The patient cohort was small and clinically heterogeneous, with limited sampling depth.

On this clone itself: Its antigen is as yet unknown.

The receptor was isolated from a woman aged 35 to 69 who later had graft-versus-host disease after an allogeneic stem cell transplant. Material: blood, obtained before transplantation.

Here the CDR3 DNA reads TGTGCCATCAGTGAGGGGACAGGGGGCTTGGGCTACACCTTC. Its protein product is CAISEGTGGLGYTF. V usage is TRBV10-3 and J usage is TRBJ1-2, with 12 positions matching TRBD1. There are 14 residues in the CDR3. Germline V gene data show CDR1 as ENHRY and CDR2 as SYGVKD. J was trimmed by 8 bases and V by 2 bases; bases with no gene match: 3.